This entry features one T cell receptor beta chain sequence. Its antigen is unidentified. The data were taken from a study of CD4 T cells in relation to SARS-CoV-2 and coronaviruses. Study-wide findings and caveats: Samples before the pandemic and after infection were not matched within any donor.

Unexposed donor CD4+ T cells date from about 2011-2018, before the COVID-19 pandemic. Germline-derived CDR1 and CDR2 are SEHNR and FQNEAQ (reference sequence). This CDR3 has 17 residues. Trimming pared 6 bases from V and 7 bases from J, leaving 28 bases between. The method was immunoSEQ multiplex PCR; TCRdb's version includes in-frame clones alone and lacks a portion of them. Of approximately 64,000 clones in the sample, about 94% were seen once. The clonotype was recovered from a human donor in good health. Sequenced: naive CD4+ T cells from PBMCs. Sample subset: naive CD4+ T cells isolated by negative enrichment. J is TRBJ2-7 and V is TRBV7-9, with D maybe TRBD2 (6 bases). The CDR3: CASSFTTLRESSGEQYF. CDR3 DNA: TGTGCCAGCAGTTTTACTACCCTTCGGGAGTCCTCAGGGGAGCAGTACTTC.